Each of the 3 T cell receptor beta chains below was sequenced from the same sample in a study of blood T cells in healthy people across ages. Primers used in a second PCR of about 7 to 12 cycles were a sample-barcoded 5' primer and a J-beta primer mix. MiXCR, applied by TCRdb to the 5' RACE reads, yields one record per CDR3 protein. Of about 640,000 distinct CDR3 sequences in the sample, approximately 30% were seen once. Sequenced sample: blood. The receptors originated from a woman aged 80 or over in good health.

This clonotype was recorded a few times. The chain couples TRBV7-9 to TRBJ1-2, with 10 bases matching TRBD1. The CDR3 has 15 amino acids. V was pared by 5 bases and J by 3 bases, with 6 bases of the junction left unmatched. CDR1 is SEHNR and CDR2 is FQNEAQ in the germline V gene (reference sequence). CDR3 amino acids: CASSRETGGDYGYTF. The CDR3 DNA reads TGTGCCAGCAGCCGAGAGACAGGGGGCGACTATGGCTACACCTTC.

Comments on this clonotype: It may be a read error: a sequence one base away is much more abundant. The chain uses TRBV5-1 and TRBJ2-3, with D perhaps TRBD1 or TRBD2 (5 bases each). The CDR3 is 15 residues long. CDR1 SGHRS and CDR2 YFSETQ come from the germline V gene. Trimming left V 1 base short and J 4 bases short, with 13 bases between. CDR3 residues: CASSLWDPDADTQYF. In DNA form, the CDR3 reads TGCGCCAGCAGCTTGTGGGACCCAGACGCAGATACGCAGTATTTT.

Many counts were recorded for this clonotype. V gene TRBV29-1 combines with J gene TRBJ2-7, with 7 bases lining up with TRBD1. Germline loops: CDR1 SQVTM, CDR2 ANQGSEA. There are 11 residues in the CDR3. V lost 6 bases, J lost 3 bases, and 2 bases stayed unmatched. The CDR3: CSVGQVYEQYF. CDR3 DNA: TGCAGCGTCGGACAGGTCTACGAGCAGTACTTC.